Listed below are T cell receptor beta chains from one sample, sequenced in a study of OX40 agonist ivuxolimab in advanced cancers. The table came from immunoSEQ multiplex PCR; TCRdb's copy has only in-frame clones and leaves some out. The table records roughly 70,000 clones, about four fifths of them present only once. The specimen comprised CD4+ or CD8+ T cells sorted from blood, sampled in a trial of the OX40 agonist ivuxolimab. These TCRs come from an adult with an advanced solid tumor such as melanoma, head and neck, liver or kidney cancer. CDR3s leave out the opening cysteine and the closing phenylalanine or tryptophan. Rows give clone size only sometimes, using once, few, many, or a class for an expanded clone.

>TRBJ2-1|TRBV7-3|few
ASSSGQGFNEQF
>TRBJ1-1|TRBV6-6|-
ASSYFTVNTEAF
>TRBJ2-5|TRBV2|-
ASASQLSGGGTQY
>TRBJ2-1|TRBV7-9|-
ASSRHPYNEQF
>TRBJ1-4|TRBV5-1|-
ASSLKWQGGEKLF
>TRBJ2-7|TRBV7-2|-
ASRAPGQGYEQY
>TRBJ1-4|TRBV5-4|-
ASSKRQGEGEKLF
>TRBJ1-1|TRBV10-3|-
AISEGLGVNTEAF
>TRBJ1-4|TRBV6-5|-
ASSWRAGDEKLF
>TRBJ1-1|TRBV25-1|-
AGSATGSTEAF
>TRBJ1-2|TRBV6-5|-
ASSYANGNGYT
>TRBJ2-5|TRBV7-2|-
ASSLMRGRETQY
>TRBJ2-1|TRBV4-1|-
ASSQDSREQF
>TRBJ1-4|TRBV7-9|-
ASSFGVARGEKLF
>TRBJ2-7|TRBV28|-
ASSLGLTWGGAASEQY
>TRBJ2-7|TRBV28|-
ASSFIVDPRGLAGVVSSYEQY
>TRBJ1-3|TRBV30|-
ARAGGATPSSGNTIY
>TRBJ1-2|TRBV5-4|-
ASSPTGGGYGYT
>TRBJ2-7|TRBV19|-
ASSPAGTGVEQY
>TRBJ1-1|TRBV6-6|-
ASTQKGPEAF
>TRBJ2-1|TRBV5-6|-
ASSLGWLADYNEQF
>TRBJ1-5|TRBV19|-
ASSPDLGDRQPQH
>TRBJ1-1|TRBV11-2|-
ASSLVFPRNTEAF
>TRBJ2-7|TRBV6-4|-
ASSTQDSIYEQY
>TRBJ2-5|TRBV12-5|few
ASGLVPISGKGETQY
>TRBJ2-3|TRBV27|-
ASSWAGVGTDTQY
>-|TRBV5-1|-
ASSSGTGYYEQY
>TRBJ2-3|TRBV5-4|-
ASSSEDTQY